What follows are 29 T cell receptor beta chains derived from one specimen sequenced in a study of shared clonotypes between healthy human individuals. TCRdb's copy holds only in-frame clones and misses some; the assay was immunoSEQ multiplex PCR. The data show about 460,000 clones, approximately 80% seen once. What was sequenced was PBMCs. The receptors come from a woman aged 40 to 55 in good health. Some clones in this sample may be carry-over from other donors' samples.

The V and J genes are TRBV5-6 and TRBJ2-1; the match to TRBD1 covers 8 bases. Per the germline V gene, CDR1 is SGHDT and CDR2 is YYEEEE. J lost 4 bases, V lost 4 bases, and 10 bases had no gene match. This CDR3 is 16 amino acids long. CDR3 sequence: CASSQIRGLLYNEQFF. The CDR3 DNA reads TGTGCCAGCAGCCAGATCAGGGGGCTTTTATACAATGAGCAGTTCTTC. Filled out from reference TRBV5-6 and TRBJ2-1, the complete variable domain reads DAGVTQSPTHLIKTRGQQVTLRCSPKSGHDTVSWYQQALGQGPQFIFQYYEEEERQRGNFPDRFSGHQFPNYSSELNVNALLLGDSALYLCASSQIRGLLYNEQFFGPGTRLTVL.

The genes are TRBV14 and TRBJ2-3; 7 bases are shared with TRBD2. Germline CDR1 SGHDN, CDR2 FVKESK. The CDR3 sequence is 15 residues long. With V trimmed by 2 bases and J by 6 bases, 8 bases remained unmatched. CDR3 loop: CASSQLGGMVDTQYF. CDR3 nucleotide sequence: TGTGCCAGCAGCCAACTGGGGGGGATGGTCGATACGCAGTATTTT.

The rearrangement uses TRBV6-4 and TRBJ2-1; a possible D gene is TRBD1 (5 bases). This CDR3 is built from 13 residues. Germline loops: CDR1 MRHNA, CDR2 SNTAGT. The V and J ends lost 3 bases and 10 bases respectively, with 13 bases between them. CDR3: CASSDQGLGEQFF. DNA of the CDR3: TGTGCCAGCAGTGATCAGGGCCTTGGGGAGCAGTTCTTC.

This sequence joins TRBV4-2 and TRBJ2-7; a possible D gene is TRBD2 (6 bases). Germline V CDR1 and CDR2: LGHNA, YNFKEQ. With 5 bases removed from V and 0 bases from J, the gap between germline ends came to 14 bases. The CDR3 sequence is 15 residues long. The CDR3 reads CASSTGVQSSYEQYF. The CDR3 nucleotides are TGTGCCAGCAGCACGGGAGTTCAATCCTCCTACGAGCAGTACTTC.

This clone is medium-sized (0.01 to 0.1%) within its sample. The same CDR3 is also encoded by other DNA sequences in this sample. This chain uses TRBV7-9 with TRBJ1-1; D is undetermined. Germline CDR1 and CDR2: SEHNR and FQNEAQ (reference sequence). The CDR3 contains 14 residues. Trimming cost V 0 bases and J 3 bases, with 8 bases left between them. CDR3 bases: TGTGCCAGCAGCTTAGCGGGCAGCCACACTGAAGCTTTCTTT. Protein: CASSLAGSHTEAFF.

This clone was recorded once. The J gene is TRBJ2-3, the V gene TRBV5-1; the match to TRBD2 covers 7 bases. The germline V gene has CDR1 SGHRS and CDR2 YFSETQ. Losses at the gene ends were 3 bases for V and 0 bases for J; bases not matched to a gene: 4. This CDR3 is built from 15 residues. The DNA of the CDR3 is TGCGCCAGCAGCTCACTAGCGCATAGCACAGATACGCAGTATTTT. It encodes CASSSLAHSTDTQYF.

The V call is TRBV15, the J call TRBJ2-2; 7 bases align to TRBD2. After removal of 6 bases from V and 0 bases from J, the junction contained 7 bases not matched to a gene. The CDR3 length is 16 residues. CDR1 is LNHNV and CDR2 is YYDKDF in the germline V gene (reference sequence). Here the CDR3 DNA reads TGTGCCACCAGGAAGGGGACTACTACGAACACCGGGGAGCTGTTTTTT. Translating gives CATRKGTTTNTGELFF.

V usage is TRBV4-2 and J usage is TRBJ2-1, with D perhaps matching TRBD2 (6 bases). The CDR3 is made up of 16 amino acids. V shed 0 bases and J shed 4 bases, with 13 bases lying between them. The germline gives CDR1 LGHNA, CDR2 YNFKEQ. CDR3 sequence: CASSQEGGRPYNEQFF. In DNA, the CDR3 is TGTGCCAGCAGCCAAGAGGGTGGGAGGCCTTACAATGAGCAGTTCTTC.

The CDR3 DNA is TGTGCCAGCAGTCCCTCAGGGTACTGGGAGTACTTC. This codes for CASSPSGYWEYF. This rearrangement joins TRBV28 to TRBJ2-7; tentatively, D is TRBD1 (5 bases). Trimming stripped 5 bases from V and 11 bases from J, with 16 bases between. The germline gives CDR1 MDHEN, CDR2 SYDVKM. CDR3 length: 12 residues.

This sequence joins TRBV14 and TRBJ2-5; maybe TRBD2 (7 bases). Looked up from germline, CDR1 is SGHDN and CDR2 is FVKESK. The V end lost 3 bases, the J end lost 3 bases, and 14 bases lay between the germline ends. CDR3 length equals 15 residues. CDR3 nucleotides: TGTGCCAGCAGCCAGTGGCAGGGGAGGGAAGAGACCCAGTACTTC. The encoded protein is CASSQWQGREETQYF.

The CDR3, as DNA: TGTGCCACCAGCAGAGAAGAGGTCAGAGGAAGCTCCTACGAGCAGTACTTC. Translation: CATSREEVRGSSYEQYF. V and J are TRBV15 and TRBJ2-7, with D unclear. CDR1 and CDR2 (germline): LNHNV, YYDKDF (reference sequence). Trimming shortened V by 0 bases and J by 0 bases, and 15 bases separated the two germline ends. The CDR3 is 17 residues long.

This chain connects TRBV7-8 to TRBJ2-7; a possible D gene is TRBD2 (6 bases). Germline lookup yields CDR1 SGHVS and CDR2 FQNEAQ. CDR3 length: 13 amino acids. The ends were cut back, 5 bases at V and 3 bases at J, with 11 bases in the middle. The CDR3 bases are TGTGCCAGCAGCCTGCGGGACGGCTACGAGCAGTACTTC. Translated: CASSLRDGYEQYF.

V and J are TRBV6-5 and TRBJ2-2; 10 nucleotides line up with TRBD2. The CDR3 spans 15 residues. V gave up 7 bases and J gave up 6 bases; unmatched junction bases: 8. Germline V CDR1 and CDR2: MNHEY, SVGAGI. The CDR3 sequence is CASIGAGGPPGELFF. The CDR3 DNA is TGTGCCAGCATCGGAGCGGGAGGGCCTCCCGGGGAGCTGTTTTTT.

CDR3: CASSLQGSSTDTQYF. CDR3 DNA sequence: TGCGCCAGCAGCTTACAGGGATCTAGCACAGATACGCAGTATTTT. The V call is TRBV5-1, the J call TRBJ2-3; D perhaps matches TRBD1 (6 bases). The germline V and J ends were trimmed by 2 bases and 0 bases, with 10 bases remaining between them. Germline CDR1 and CDR2: SGHRS and YFSETQ. The CDR3 runs 15 residues.

Only one count was recorded for this clone. V is TRBV11-1 and J is TRBJ1-1; perhaps TRBD1 as D (5 bases). Trimming took off 2 bases at V and 4 bases at J, with 14 bases between the two ends. The length of the CDR3 is 15 residues. Germline assignment: CDR1 SGHAT and CDR2 FQDESV (reference sequence). CDR3 amino acids: CASSLSRAGRTEAFF. In nucleotides, the CDR3 is TGTGCCAGCAGCTTATCGAGGGCAGGGCGCACTGAAGCTTTCTTT. The full variable domain, with the rest looked up from reference TRBV11-1 and TRBJ1-1, is EAEVAQSPRYKITEKSQAVAFWCDPISGHATLYWYRQILGQGPELLVQFQDESVVDDSQLPKDRFSAERLKGVDSTLKIQPAELGDSAMYLCASSLSRAGRTEAFFGQGTRLTVV.

This chain connects TRBV7-9 to TRBJ2-3; D uncertain. Germline V gene lookup returns CDR1 SEHNR and CDR2 FQNEAQ (reference sequence). Trimming pared 1 base from V and 0 bases from J, leaving 8 bases between. The CDR3 is 15 amino acids. The CDR3 coding sequence is TGTGCCAGCAGCTTAGATGGGCGCAGCACAGATACGCAGTATTTT. This codes for CASSLDGRSTDTQYF.

This clone was observed a few times. This rearrangement joins TRBV11-2 to TRBJ2-1, with 8 bases identical to TRBD2. CDR3 length equals 15 residues. The V gene's germline CDR1 is SGHAT and CDR2 FQNNGV. V dropped 5 bases and J dropped 6; count of bases not matched to a gene: 9. Here the CDR3 DNA reads TGTGCCAGCAGCCAATCCGGGACTAGGACCAATGAGCAGTTCTTC. Its translation is CASSQSGTRTNEQFF.

This chain uses TRBV7-2 with TRBJ2-7; 13 positions match TRBD2. CDR1 and CDR2 (germline): SGHTA, FQGNSA. The CDR3 loop spans 16 amino acids. Trimming at V came to 1 base and at J to 4 bases, leaving 4 bases not matched to a gene. CDR3 residues: CASSLVGTSGAYEQYF. The CDR3 coding sequence is TGTGCCAGCAGCTTAGTTGGGACTAGCGGGGCTTACGAGCAGTACTTC.

Note on this clone: This likely stems from a read error, as it lies one base from a far larger clone. The genes are TRBV9 and TRBJ2-5; weak D call: TRBD2 (6 bases). The germline CDR1 and CDR2 sequences are SGDLS and YYNGEE. CDR3 length: 14 amino acids. The chain's CDR3 is CGSSVTAGRETQYF. The CDR3 bases are TGTGGCAGCAGCGTAACGGCGGGGCGGGAGACCCAGTACTTC.

The chain uses TRBV29-1 and TRBJ1-4, with 8 positions matching TRBD1. V was pared by 6 bases and J by 7 bases, with 10 bases of the junction left unmatched. This CDR3 has 14 residues. Germline-derived CDR1 and CDR2 are SQVTM and ANQGSEA. CDR3 sequence: CSVLDRGFVEKLFF. DNA for the CDR3: TGCAGCGTGCTCGACAGGGGTTTTGTTGAAAAACTGTTTTTT. The full variable domain, in which reference TRBV29-1 and TRBJ1-4 provide the parts outside the CDR3, is SAVISQKPSRDICQRGTSLTIQCQVDSQVTMMFWYRQQPGQSLTLIATANQGSEATYESGFVIDKFPISRPNLTFSTLTVSNMSPEDSSIYLCSVLDRGFVEKLFFGSGTQLSVL.

In regard to this clone: This sequence may be a read error, since a much larger clone differs from it by one base. The chain carries TRBV10-2 and TRBJ1-5, with D unresolved. The V end lost 2 bases, the J end lost 2 bases, and 4 bases lay between the germline ends. The germline gives CDR1 WSHSY, CDR2 SAAADI. CDR3 length equals 13 residues. The CDR3 region is CASSENGNQPQHF. For the CDR3, the DNA is TGCGCCAGCAGTGAGAATGGCAATCAGCCCCAGCATTTT.

This chain joins TRBV5-4 and TRBJ2-7; D is possibly TRBD1 (6 bases). This CDR3 is built from 14 residues. In germline, CDR1 is SGHNT, CDR2 YYREEE (reference sequence). Trimming removed 2 bases from V and 1 base from J, with 10 bases in between. In DNA form, the CDR3 reads TGTGCCAGCAGCTTATCACAGGGATCCTACGAGCAGTACTTC. Encoded protein: CASSLSQGSYEQYF. Full variable domain (rest looked up from reference TRBV5-4 and TRBJ2-7): ETGVTQSPTHLIKTRGQQVTLRCSSQSGHNTVSWYQQALGQGPQFIFQYYREEENGRGNFPPRFSGLQFPNYSSELNVNALELDDSALYLCASSLSQGSYEQYFGPGTRLTVT.

The chain is built from TRBV5-1 and TRBJ1-1; D possibly corresponds to TRBD1 (6 bases). In germline, CDR1 is SGHRS, CDR2 YFSETQ. This CDR3 contains 17 residues. V lost 0 bases and J 0 bases, leaving 15 bases between the germline ends. CDR3 residues: CASSLGGLDRMNTEAFF. The CDR3 DNA reads TGCGCCAGCAGCTTGGGGGGGTTGGACAGAATGAACACTGAAGCTTTCTTT.

J is TRBJ1-2 and V is TRBV20-1; D gene unclear. Germline V gene lookup returns CDR1 DFQATT and CDR2 SNEGSKA (reference sequence). V dropped 3 bases and J dropped 6 bases, with 5 bases sitting between them. CDR3 length: 10 residues. CDR3 region: CSASLNGYTF. The CDR3 DNA is TGCAGTGCTAGCTTGAATGGCTACACCTTC.

This clone has only one observation. A far larger clone is only one base removed, so a read error is likely. The chain has TRBV19 and TRBJ2-1; D may be TRBD1 or TRBD2 (6 bases each). Germline values: CDR1 LNHDA, CDR2 SQIVND (reference sequence). V was shortened by 8 bases and J by 8 bases, with 10 bases between the two germline ends. The CDR3 sequence is 11 residues long. The CDR3 here is CASDGGYEQFF. The CDR3 DNA reads TGTGCCAGTGACGGGGGCTATGAGCAGTTCTTC.

This clone is a singleton in its sample. The chain employs TRBV4-3 and TRBJ2-4, with a weak D call TRBD2 (5 bases). Trimming removed 0 bases from V and 4 bases from J, with 10 bases in between. Looked up from germline, CDR1 is LGHNA and CDR2 is YSLEER. This CDR3 has 15 residues. CDR3 sequence reads: CASSQDSGNKNIQYF. CDR3 coding DNA: TGCGCCAGCAGCCAAGATTCCGGGAATAAAAACATTCAGTACTTC.

The chain combines TRBV7-6 with TRBJ2-7; 12 nucleotides match TRBD2. This CDR3 is built from 15 residues. J was trimmed by 7 bases and V by 7 bases; bases with no gene match: 11. Germline CDR1 is SGHVS and CDR2 is FNYEAQ. The CDR3 reads CASTKGLAGLAEQYF. CDR3 in DNA: TGTGCCAGCACCAAGGGACTAGCGGGCCTCGCGGAGCAGTACTTC.

The chain is built from TRBV18 and TRBJ1-5; D is uncertain. The V gene lost 5 bases and the J gene lost 0 bases, with 5 bases spanning the gap. Germline CDR1 and CDR2: KGHSH and LQKENI. The CDR3 is 13 amino acids. This chain's CDR3 is CASSEYSNQPQHF. The CDR3 DNA reads as TGTGCCAGCTCAGAGTATAGCAATCAGCCCCAGCATTTT.

This clone was found a few times. This chain joins TRBV6-1 and TRBJ2-5, with TRBD2 as a possible D gene (6 bases). The germline V gene has CDR1 MNHNS and CDR2 SASEGT. Trimming took off 4 bases at V and 3 bases at J, with 9 bases between the two ends. This CDR3 region has 13 residues. The DNA of the CDR3 is TGTGCCAGCAGTGCTTGGGGGGAAGAGACCCAGTACTTC. As protein: CASSAWGEETQYF.